This T cell receptor beta chain was captured by sequencing in a study of regulatory T cells in long-lasting Graves disease. Findings and caveats of the study: Persistent disease preferred TRBV28, TRBJ1-2 and TRBJ2-5.

Time point in this sample: persistent/refractory GD, antithyroid drugs over 5 years with positive TRAb. PBMC RNA was the source of the TCR library. In this sample, this clonotype turned up many times. Its antigen is not known. Libraries of TCR beta came from iRepertoire HTBI primers plus Arm-PCR of CDR3 regions. TCRdb itself ran the multiplex PCR reads through MiXCR, one entry per CDR3 protein. The data contain roughly 450,000 distinct CDR3 sequences, about a quarter of them singletons. Per the germline V gene, CDR1 is MDHEN and CDR2 is SYDVKM. Trimming left V 6 bases short and J 6 bases short, with 20 bases between. The CDR3 has 16 residues.

The sample here was peripheral blood mononuclear cells (PBMCs), taken when the disease was refractory, from a patient treated with antithyroid drugs. The origin of this receptor is a female donor with Graves disease. The V and J genes are TRBV28 and TRBJ1-4; weak D call: TRBD1 (6 bases). CDR3 amino acids: CASSTLLQGLDEKLFF. The DNA of the CDR3 is TGTGCCAGCAGCACCCTTTTACAGGGTTTAGATGAAAAACTGTTTTTT.